What follows describes a single TCR beta chain. Antigen unknown. Using RNA transcripts as the source, TCR beta CDR3 regions were amplified. The study used the HTBI primer set for a first-round RT-PCR of the TCR CDR3. Via MiXCR, TCRdb re-called the multiplex PCR reads, giving one row per CDR3 protein. The profile shows around 610,000 distinct CDR3 sequences, 14% to 15% of them singletons. Per the germline V gene, CDR1 is MNHEY and CDR2 is SVGAGI. Trimming removed 0 bases at V and 3 bases at J, with 12 bases between. The CDR3 totals 15 residues. The sample is drawn from a study of T cells in Graves' hyperthyroidism and ophthalmopathy. General observations from the study: Ophthalmopathy was distinguished from stable hyperthyroidism by 13 V-J signatures. In the blood, most expanded thyroid clonotypes above 0.001 appeared as well.

This TCR came from a middle-aged woman with Graves' ophthalmopathy. The rearrangement uses TRBV6-5 and TRBJ2-7; D is perhaps TRBD1 (6 bases). What was sequenced was blood. The CDR3 region is CASSYSPRGGYEQYF. CDR3 DNA sequence: TGTGCCAGCAGTTACTCCCCGAGAGGGGGCTACGAGCAGTACTTC.